This is a list of T cell receptor beta chains from one sample in a study of blood T cells in healthy people across ages. TCRdb re-analysed the 5' RACE reads in MiXCR, keeping a single row per CDR3 protein. The sample holds fewer than 800,000 distinct CDR3 sequences, roughly 50% seen once. Sample: blood. The receptors were gathered from a woman in her sixties or seventies in good health. The CDR3 runs from the conserved cysteine through the conserved F or W.

v_gene	j_gene	CDR3aa
TRBV28	TRBJ1-5	CASSPGQGTNQPQHF
TRBV29-1	TRBJ2-1	CSVERATSGSYNEQFF
TRBV27	TRBJ2-1	CASSLLGGGGFYNEQFF
TRBV30	TRBJ1-1	CAWSPSEAFF
TRBV29-1	TRBJ2-3	CSVEASGSADTQYF
TRBV14	TRBJ2-3	CASSPYREERGTQYF
TRBV29-1	TRBJ2-3	CSVAEESSTDTQYF
TRBV18	TRBJ2-5	CASSPGLGETQYF
TRBV5-1	TRBJ2-7	CASRWTGKDEQYF
TRBV7-2	TRBJ2-5	CASSFSGTGAQETQYF
TRBV29-1	TRBJ1-2	CSVTQGSYGYTF
TRBV10-3	.	CAISEDSGLETQYF
TRBV7-2	TRBJ2-5	CASSLNAGGMETQYF
TRBV7-2	TRBJ2-7	CANSLTSGSSYEQYF
TRBV7-3	TRBJ1-3	CASSLTGDRYSGNTIYF
TRBV28	TRBJ1-2	CASSLGRAYGYTF
TRBV6-2/TRBV6-3	TRBJ2-6	CASREQVSGANVLTF
TRBV4-2	TRBJ2-3	CASSQATGTNADTQYF
TRBV28	TRBJ2-2	CASKGEAGELFF
TRBV6-5	TRBJ2-5	CASYDVGEETQYF
TRBV20-1	TRBJ1-5	CSARRGNQPQHF
TRBV12-3/TRBV12-4	.	CASKKQGQETQYF
TRBV20-1	TRBJ2-7	CSARVGGGVGYEQYF
TRBV7-2	TRBJ2-5	CASSFRRLQETQYF
TRBV19	.	CASTGTAAPYEQYF
TRBV27	TRBJ2-5	CASRNPLRWEETQYF
TRBV12-3/TRBV12-4	TRBJ1-4	CASSHRGTNEKLFF
TRBV20-1	TRBJ2-1	CSARGGLARSYNEQFF
TRBV9	TRBJ2-3	CASSVGRGQHTDTQYF
TRBV27	TRBJ2-5	CASSFMKTGAIQETQYF
TRBV6-1	TRBJ2-3	CASSVDRGGTDTQYF
TRBV7-9	TRBJ2-3	CASTLGSGSADTQYF
TRBV28	TRBJ2-5	CATGFLETQYF
TRBV2	TRBJ1-1	CASSTGYDTEAFF
TRBV29-1	TRBJ2-5	CSVENRQETQYF
TRBV15	TRBJ2-7	CATSRDYMYEQYF